This entry concerns a single T cell receptor (beta chain). The target antigen is unknown. The TCR beta cDNA libraries contained unique molecular identifiers. In TCRdb, the PCR reads were re-called with MiXCR into one record per CDR3 protein. The table includes approximately 250,000 distinct CDR3 sequences, 35% to 40% detected once. The data stem from a study of post-analysis software for immune sequencing data. Study findings and constraints: F measure showed strong co-clustering of same-batch samples. There were four or five TRBV segments more frequent in patients than controls, and TRBV5-6, TRBV5-1 and TRBV20-1 were among them.

With 1 base removed from V and 0 bases from J, the gap between germline ends came to 13 bases. Germline V gives CDR1 MGHRA, CDR2 YSYEKL. CDR3 length: 17 residues. The receptor was derived from a girl under 18 with multiple sclerosis. The material sequenced was blood. This chain connects TRBV4-1 to TRBJ2-1; D gene uncertain. CDR3 bases: TGCGCCAGCAGCCAAGTGTATCCGATGAGCTCCTACAATGAGCAGTTCTTC. This codes for CASSQVYPMSSYNEQFF.